This TCR beta chain was recovered during a study of molecular identifiers for immune sequencing clone quantification. TCRdb ran MiXCR on the PCR reads and lists one entry per CDR3 protein. The profile covers about 640,000 distinct CDR3 sequences, with just under 20% appearing a single time and roughly 0.9% taken by the ten largest. A few counts support this clonotype. The material sequenced was naive CD8+ T cells from blood, with Jurkat cell RNA spiked in. Stated subset: FACS-sorted CD8+CD4-CCR7+CD45RA+ naive T cells. This clonotype was sampled from a human donor in good health. Some libraries in this study had Jurkat cell RNA spiked in.

The CDR3 region is CASNHQGAGNEQFF. The CDR3 region has the DNA TGTGCCAGCAATCACCAGGGGGCGGGAAATGAGCAGTTCTTC. The chain has TRBV27 and TRBJ2-1; 8 bases are a match to TRBD1. This CDR3 region has 14 residues. With V trimmed by 7 bases and J by 7 bases, 9 bases remained unmatched. Per germline, CDR1 MNHEY and CDR2 SMNVEV (reference sequence).